The 9 T cell receptor beta chains presented below share a single source sample, sequenced in a study of PD-1 blockade in classical Hodgkin lymphoma. Time point noted: cycle 4 day 1 (C4D1), after about 6 weeks of nivolumab. Each and every patient relapsed after autologous stem cell transplantation, and patients got differing brentuximab vedotin exposure. Repertoires were generated with immunoSEQ multiplex PCR, while TCRdb's copy carries only in-frame clones and drops some. The profile shows tens of thousands of clones, around 74% of them singletons. The sample consisted of peripheral blood mononuclear cells (PBMCs), taken before the fourth cycle of nivolumab. All receptors come from a human donor with classical Hodgkin lymphoma.

The J gene is TRBJ1-2, the V gene TRBV14; 7 bases are shared with TRBD1. Germline V gene lookup returns CDR1 SGHDN and CDR2 FVKESK. The V segment lost 6 bases and the J segment 4 bases; nucleotides outside the gene matches: 8. CDR3 length: 14 amino acids. For the CDR3, the DNA is TGTGCCAGCAGGAGAGGGACAGAACTCTATGGCTACACCTTC. This encodes CASRRGTELYGYTF.

V is TRBV5-6 and J is TRBJ2-7; TRBD1 agrees at 7 bases. Germline V gene sequence: CDR1 SGHDT, CDR2 YYEEEE. V gave up 4 bases and J gave up 2 bases; unmatched junction bases: 9. The CDR3 sequence is 15 residues long. CDR3 coding DNA: TGTGCCAGCAGCGAGACAGGGATTAGCGCCTACGAGCAGTACTTC. Translation: CASSETGISAYEQYF.

This clone was observed once. The genes are TRBV29-1 and TRBJ1-4; D perhaps matches TRBD1 (5 bases). This CDR3 has 12 residues. The germline V and J ends were trimmed by 4 bases and 7 bases, with 10 bases remaining between them. Germline CDR1 is SQVTM and CDR2 is ANQGSEA. The CDR3 DNA reads as TGCAGCGTTGCGTGGGGCAGTGAAAAACTGTTTTTT. Its protein is CSVAWGSEKLFF.

The chain carries TRBV4-1 and TRBJ2-7, with 14 bases identical to TRBD2. The V gene's germline CDR1 is MGHRA and CDR2 YSYEKL. The junction had 7 bases not matched to a gene; V was cut back by 1 base and J by 5 bases. CDR3 length: 17 residues. The DNA for the CDR3 is TGCGCCAGCAGCCAAGGCGGCGGGACTAGCGGGAGTAACGAGCAGTACTTC. This codes for CASSQGGGTSGSNEQYF.

The gene calls are TRBV5-1 and TRBJ1-1; 7 bases map to TRBD1. Germline V gene data show CDR1 as SGHRS and CDR2 as YFSETQ. The J segment lost 4 bases and the V segment lost 2 bases, leaving 8 bases of the junction unmatched. The CDR3 runs 15 residues. CDR3 in amino acids: CASSLSPGQPTEAFF. The CDR3 region has the DNA TGCGCCAGCAGCTTATCTCCGGGACAGCCCACTGAAGCTTTCTTT.

This chain joins TRBV2 and TRBJ2-7, with D unclear. Trimming took off 6 bases at V and 7 bases at J, with 10 bases between the two ends. Germline CDR1 and CDR2: SNHLY and FYNNEI. The CDR3 is made up of 11 amino acids. The CDR3 DNA sequence: TGTGCCAGCAGAGAATCGCGGGAGCAGTACTTC. This codes for CASRESREQYF.

The chain uses TRBV19 and TRBJ2-2; D is uncertain. The V end lost 3 bases, the J end lost 0 bases, and 11 bases lay between the germline ends. The CDR3 contains 16 residues. Per germline, CDR1 LNHDA and CDR2 SQIVND (reference sequence). The CDR3: CASSIDWGSNTGELFF. The CDR3 DNA reads as TGTGCCAGTAGTATCGATTGGGGATCGAACACCGGGGAGCTGTTTTTT.

This chain uses TRBV5-4 with TRBJ2-1; D ambiguous. The V and J ends lost 6 bases and 10 bases respectively, with 11 bases between them. CDR3 length: 11 amino acids. Germline lookup yields CDR1 SGHNT and CDR2 YYREEE (reference sequence). In nucleotides, the CDR3 is TGTGCCAGCAACTCTGACTCCGAGCAGTTCTTC. Translation: CASNSDSEQFF.

This clone was seen once. This chain links TRBV7-2 with TRBJ2-3, with D tentatively TRBD2 (6 bases). Trimming cost V 1 base and J 4 bases, with 12 bases left between them. CDR1 is SGHTA and CDR2 is FQGNSA in the germline V gene. This CDR3 is 15 amino acids long. CDR3 in amino acids: CASSLGAGPPDTQYF. CDR3 coding DNA: TGTGCCAGCAGCTTAGGGGCGGGACCTCCAGATACGCAGTATTTT.